This section outlines one T cell receptor beta chain sequence together with its context. Its matching antigen is unknown. Time point meaning: after dendritic cell vaccination, including at tumor progression/relapse. The CDR3 consists of 15 residues. Germline V CDR1 and CDR2: LNHDA, SQIVND (reference sequence). V lost 5 bases to trimming and J lost 3 bases; unmatched junction nucleotides: 7. Using immunoSEQ multiplex PCR, the repertoire was profiled, and TCRdb retains in-frame clones only, with some absent. The repertoire holds roughly 60,000 clones, with roughly 86% as singletons. The sample comes from a study of glioma-infiltrating T cells after dendritic cell vaccination. General study points: Longer survival after dendritic cell vaccination followed higher pretreatment TIL content.

Sequenced material: blood, taken after dendritic cell vaccination. The J gene is TRBJ2-7, the V gene TRBV19; 10 positions match TRBD2. This TCR was recovered from a human donor with glioblastoma. Written as DNA, the CDR3 is TGTGCCAGTAGTTCCAGCGGGAGGGCCTACTACGAGCAGTACTTC. As protein: CASSSSGRAYYEQYF.